One TCR beta chain is described in this entry. Its antigen is as yet unknown. Some clones are missing from TCRdb's copy, which holds only in-frame ones; the method was immunoSEQ multiplex PCR. The profile shows around 23,000 clones, roughly 89% of them singletons. This sample is drawn from a study of glioma-infiltrating T cells after dendritic cell vaccination. Study-level results: Longer survival after dendritic cell vaccination followed higher pretreatment TIL content.

Time point of the sample: after dendritic cell vaccination, including at tumor progression/relapse. Isocitrate dehydrogenase mutation was absent in all glioblastoma patients. The TCR sequence derives from a human donor with glioblastoma. The starting material was blood, obtained after dendritic cell vaccination.

The CDR3 coding sequence is TGTGCCAGCTCTAAAACCAGGGGGAGCTCTGGGGCCAACGTCCTGACTTTC. It specifies CASSKTRGSSGANVLTF. This chain connects TRBV18 to TRBJ2-6; 7 positions match TRBD1. The CDR3 consists of 17 residues. The V segment lost 6 bases and the J segment 0 bases; nucleotides outside the gene matches: 8. Germline loops: CDR1 KGHSH, CDR2 LQKENI.